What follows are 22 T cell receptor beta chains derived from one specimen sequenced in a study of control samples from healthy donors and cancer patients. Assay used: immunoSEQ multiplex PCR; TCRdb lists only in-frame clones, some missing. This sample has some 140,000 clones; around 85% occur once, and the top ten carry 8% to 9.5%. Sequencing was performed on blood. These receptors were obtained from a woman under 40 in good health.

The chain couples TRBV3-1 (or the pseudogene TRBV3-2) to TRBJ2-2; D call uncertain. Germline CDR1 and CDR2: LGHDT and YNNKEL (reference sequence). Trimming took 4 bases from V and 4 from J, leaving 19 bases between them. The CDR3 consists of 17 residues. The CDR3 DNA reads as TGTGCCAGCAGCCGGCGCTCCCCAGGTAGAGGCACCGGGGAGCTGTTTTTT. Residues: CASSRRSPGRGTGELFF.

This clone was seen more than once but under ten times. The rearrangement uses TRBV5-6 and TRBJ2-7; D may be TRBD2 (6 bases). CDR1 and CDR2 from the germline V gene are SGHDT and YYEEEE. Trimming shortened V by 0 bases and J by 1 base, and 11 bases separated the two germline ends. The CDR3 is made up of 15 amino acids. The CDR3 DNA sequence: TGTGCCAGCAGCTTGGGACTCCGGGGGTCCTACGAGCAGTACTTC. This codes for CASSLGLRGSYEQYF.

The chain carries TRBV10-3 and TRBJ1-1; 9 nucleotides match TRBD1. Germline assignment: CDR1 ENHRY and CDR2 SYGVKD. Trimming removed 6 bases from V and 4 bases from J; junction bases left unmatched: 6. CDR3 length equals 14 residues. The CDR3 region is CAIRKETGGTEAFF. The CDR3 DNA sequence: TGTGCCATCAGGAAGGAGACAGGGGGCACTGAAGCTTTCTTT.

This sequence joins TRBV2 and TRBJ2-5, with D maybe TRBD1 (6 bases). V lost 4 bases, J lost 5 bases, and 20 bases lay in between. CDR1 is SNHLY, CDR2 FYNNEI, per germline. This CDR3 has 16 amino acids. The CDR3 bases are TGTGCCAGCAGTGGCTTGTGGGCAGGGGAACACGAGACCCAGTACTTC. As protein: CASSGLWAGEHETQYF.

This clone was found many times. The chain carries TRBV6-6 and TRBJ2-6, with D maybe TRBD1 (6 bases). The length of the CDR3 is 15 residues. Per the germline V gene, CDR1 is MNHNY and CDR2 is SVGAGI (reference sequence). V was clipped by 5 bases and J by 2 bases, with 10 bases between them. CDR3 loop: CASSHKGAGANVLTF. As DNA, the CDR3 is TGTGCCAGCAGTCATAAGGGGGCTGGGGCCAACGTCCTGACTTTC.

The CDR3 DNA sequence: TGTGCCAGCAGTTCACCCGCGCCCGGGGGTTCAGCTTTCTTT. Translation gives CASSSPAPGGSAFF. J is TRBJ1-1 and V is TRBV28; tentatively, D is TRBD1 (5 bases). Germline values: CDR1 MDHEN, CDR2 SYDVKM. With 4 bases removed from V and 10 bases from J, the gap between germline ends came to 19 bases. The CDR3 runs 14 residues.

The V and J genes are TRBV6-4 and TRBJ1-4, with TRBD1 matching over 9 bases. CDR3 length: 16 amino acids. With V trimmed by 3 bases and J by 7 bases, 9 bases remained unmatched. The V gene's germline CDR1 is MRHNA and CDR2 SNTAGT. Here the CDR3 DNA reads TGTGCCAGCAGTGAGTCCCCGGGACAGGGCTTTGAAAAACTGTTTTTT. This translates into CASSESPGQGFEKLFF.

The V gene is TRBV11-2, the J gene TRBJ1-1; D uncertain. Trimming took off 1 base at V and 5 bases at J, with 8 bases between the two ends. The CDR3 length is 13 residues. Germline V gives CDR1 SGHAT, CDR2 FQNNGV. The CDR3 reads CASSLGLSTEAFF. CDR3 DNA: TGTGCCAGCAGCTTAGGTTTGAGTACTGAAGCTTTCTTT.

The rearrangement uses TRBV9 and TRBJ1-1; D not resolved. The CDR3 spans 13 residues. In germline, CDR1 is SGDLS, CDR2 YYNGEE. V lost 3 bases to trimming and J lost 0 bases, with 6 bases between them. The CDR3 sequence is CASSGGLNTEAFF. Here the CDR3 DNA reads TGTGCCAGCAGCGGAGGACTGAACACTGAAGCTTTCTTT.

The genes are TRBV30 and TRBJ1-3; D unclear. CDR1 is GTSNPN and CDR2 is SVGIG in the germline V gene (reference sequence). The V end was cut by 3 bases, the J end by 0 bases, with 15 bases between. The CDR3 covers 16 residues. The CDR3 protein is CAWSPDLKSSGNTIYF. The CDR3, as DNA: TGTGCCTGGAGCCCCGACCTCAAGAGCTCTGGAAACACCATATATTTT. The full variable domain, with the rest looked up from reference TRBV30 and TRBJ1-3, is SQTIHQWPATLVQPVGSPLSLECTVEGTSNPNLYWYRQAAGRGLQLLFYSVGIGQISSEVPQNLSASRPQDRQFILSSKKLLLSDSGFYLCAWSPDLKSSGNTIYFGEGSWLTVV.

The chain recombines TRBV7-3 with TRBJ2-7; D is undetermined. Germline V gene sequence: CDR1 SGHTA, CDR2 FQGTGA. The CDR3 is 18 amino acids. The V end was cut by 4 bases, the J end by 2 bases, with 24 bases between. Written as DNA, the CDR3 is TGTGCCAGCAGCTCACCCCCCCACCTGACCGACGGAACCTACGAGCAGTACTTC. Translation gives CASSSPPHLTDGTYEQYF.

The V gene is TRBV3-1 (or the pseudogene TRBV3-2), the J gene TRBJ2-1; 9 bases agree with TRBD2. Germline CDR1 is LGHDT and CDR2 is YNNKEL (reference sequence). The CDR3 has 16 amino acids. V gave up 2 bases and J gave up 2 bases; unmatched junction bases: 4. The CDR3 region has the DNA TGTGCCAGCAGCCAAAGGCTAGCGGGGACCTACAATGAGCAGTTCTTC. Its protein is CASSQRLAGTYNEQFF.

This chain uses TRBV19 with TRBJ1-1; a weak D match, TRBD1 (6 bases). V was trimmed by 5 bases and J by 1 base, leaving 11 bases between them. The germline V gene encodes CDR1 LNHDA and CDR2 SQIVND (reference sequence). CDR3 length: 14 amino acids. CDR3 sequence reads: CASSPWDKNTEAFF. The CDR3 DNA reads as TGTGCCAGTAGTCCGTGGGACAAGAACACTGAAGCTTTCTTT. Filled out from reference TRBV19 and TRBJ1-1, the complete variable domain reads DGGITQSPKYLFRKEGQNVTLSCEQNLNHDAMYWYRQDPGQGLRLIYYSQIVNDFQKGDIAEGYSVSREKKESFPLTVTSAQKNPTAFYLCASSPWDKNTEAFFGQGTRLTVV.

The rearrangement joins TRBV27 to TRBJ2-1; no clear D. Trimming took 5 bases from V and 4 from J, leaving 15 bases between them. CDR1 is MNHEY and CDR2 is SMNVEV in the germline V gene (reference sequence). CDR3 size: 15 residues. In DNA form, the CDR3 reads TGTGCCAGCAGTCTGGACGCCAACCCTTACAATGAGCAGTTCTTC. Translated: CASSLDANPYNEQFF.

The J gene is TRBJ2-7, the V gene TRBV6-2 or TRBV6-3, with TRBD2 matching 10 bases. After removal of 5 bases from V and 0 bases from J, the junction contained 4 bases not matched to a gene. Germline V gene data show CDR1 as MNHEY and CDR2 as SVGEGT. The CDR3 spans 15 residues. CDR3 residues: CASSATSGYSYEQYF. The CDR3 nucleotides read TGTGCCAGCAGTGCGACTAGCGGGTACTCCTACGAGCAGTACTTC.

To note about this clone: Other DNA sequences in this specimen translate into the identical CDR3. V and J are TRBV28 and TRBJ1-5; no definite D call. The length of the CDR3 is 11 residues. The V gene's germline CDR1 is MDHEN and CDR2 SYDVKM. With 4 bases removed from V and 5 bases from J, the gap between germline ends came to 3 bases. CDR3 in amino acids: CASSSYQPQHF. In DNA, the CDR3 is TGTGCCAGCAGTTCCTATCAGCCCCAGCATTTT.

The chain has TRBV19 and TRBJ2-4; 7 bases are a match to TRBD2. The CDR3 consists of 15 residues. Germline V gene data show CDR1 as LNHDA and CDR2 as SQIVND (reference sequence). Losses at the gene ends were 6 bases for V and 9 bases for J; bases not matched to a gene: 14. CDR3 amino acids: CASSPGAGVGGIQYF. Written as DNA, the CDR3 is TGTGCCAGTAGCCCTGGGGCGGGAGTAGGAGGCATTCAGTACTTC.

CDR3 nucleotide sequence: TGTGCCAGCAGACAACGGCCGTTGGCGGAACAAGAGACCCAGTACTTC. Its protein is CASRQRPLAEQETQYF. The V gene is TRBV2, the J gene TRBJ2-5; D gene unclear. Deletions cut 6 bases from V and 2 bases from J, with 19 bases between. The CDR3 runs to 16 residues. Germline CDR1 reads SNHLY; CDR2 reads FYNNEI. Combining the CDR3 with reference TRBV2 and TRBJ2-5 gives the whole variable domain EPEVTQTPSHQVTQMGQEVILRCVPISNHLYFYWYRQILGQKVEFLVSFYNNEISEKSEIFDDQFSVERPDGSNFTLKIRSTKLEDSAMYFCASRQRPLAEQETQYFGPGTRLLVL.

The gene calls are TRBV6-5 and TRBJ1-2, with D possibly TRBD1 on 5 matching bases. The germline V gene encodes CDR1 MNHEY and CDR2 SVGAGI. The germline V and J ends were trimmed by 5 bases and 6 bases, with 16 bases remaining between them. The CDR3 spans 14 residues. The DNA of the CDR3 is TGTGCCAGCAGTCCGGGACGGAAATATGATGGCTACACCTTC. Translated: CASSPGRKYDGYTF.

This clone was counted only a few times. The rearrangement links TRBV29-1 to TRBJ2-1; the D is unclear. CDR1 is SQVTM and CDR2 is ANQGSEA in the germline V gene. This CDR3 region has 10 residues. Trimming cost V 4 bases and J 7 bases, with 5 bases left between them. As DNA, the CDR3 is TGCAGCGTTGGGGTGAATGAGCAGTTCTTC. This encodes CSVGVNEQFF.

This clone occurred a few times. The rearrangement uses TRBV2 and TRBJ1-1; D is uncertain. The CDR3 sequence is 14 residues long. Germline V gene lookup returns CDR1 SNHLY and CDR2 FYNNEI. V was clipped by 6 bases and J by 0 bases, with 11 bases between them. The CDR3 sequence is CASRRGYMNTEAFF. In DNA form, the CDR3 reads TGTGCCAGCAGGCGGGGTTACATGAACACTGAAGCTTTCTTT.

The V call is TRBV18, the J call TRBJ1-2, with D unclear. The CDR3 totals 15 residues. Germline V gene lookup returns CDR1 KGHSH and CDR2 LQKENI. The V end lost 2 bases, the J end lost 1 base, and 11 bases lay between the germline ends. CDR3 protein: CASSPVREVNYGYTF. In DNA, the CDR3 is TGTGCCAGCTCACCAGTTCGAGAGGTTAACTATGGCTACACCTTC.